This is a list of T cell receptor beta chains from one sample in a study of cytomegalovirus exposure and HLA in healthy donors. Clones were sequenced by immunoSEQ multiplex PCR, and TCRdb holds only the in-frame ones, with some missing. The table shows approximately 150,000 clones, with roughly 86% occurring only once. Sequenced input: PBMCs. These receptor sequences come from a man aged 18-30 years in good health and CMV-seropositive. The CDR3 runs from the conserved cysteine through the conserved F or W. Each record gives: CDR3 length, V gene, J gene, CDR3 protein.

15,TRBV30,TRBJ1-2,CAWRKGQGSYYGYTF
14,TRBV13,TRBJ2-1,CASSPSSSYNEQFF
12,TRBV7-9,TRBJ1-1,CASTDQRTEAFF
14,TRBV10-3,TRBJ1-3,CAIRSDSSGNTIYF
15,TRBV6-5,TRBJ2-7,CASSYAGQHAYEQYF
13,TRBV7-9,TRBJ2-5,CASSLVGGETQYF
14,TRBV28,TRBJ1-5,CASSRGGSNQPQHF
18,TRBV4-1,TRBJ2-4,CASSPLAGEAIAGNIQYF
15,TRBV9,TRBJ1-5,CASSVGTELNQPQHF
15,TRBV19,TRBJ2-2,CATSLQTLNTGELFF
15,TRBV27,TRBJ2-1,CASSLGQGLYNEQFF
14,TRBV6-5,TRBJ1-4,CASSFQGSDEKLFF
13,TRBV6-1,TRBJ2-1,CASTSGRVNEQFF
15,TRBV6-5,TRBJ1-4,CASSSGQLYNEKLFF
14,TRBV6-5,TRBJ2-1,CASSYAPSYNEQFF
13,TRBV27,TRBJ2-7,CASGTSGGYEQYF
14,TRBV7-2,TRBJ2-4,CASSYGLPKNIQYF
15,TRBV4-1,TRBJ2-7,CASSQDLGGLYEQYF
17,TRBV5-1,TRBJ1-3,CASSPGQGTSSGNTIYF
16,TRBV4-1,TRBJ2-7,CASSQILAGASYEQYF
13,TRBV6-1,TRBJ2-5,CASRTGSQETQYF
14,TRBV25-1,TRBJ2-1,CASSEQGAYNEQFF
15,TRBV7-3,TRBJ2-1,CASSPGTGGYNEQFF
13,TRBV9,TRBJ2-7,CASSVATSDEQYF
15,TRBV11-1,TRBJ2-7,CASSPRLGDSYEQYF
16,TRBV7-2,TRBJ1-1,CASKAPRDMKSTEAFF
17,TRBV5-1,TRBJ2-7,CASSLAGLAGGVYEQYF
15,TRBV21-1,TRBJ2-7,CAGYWGTAPSYEQYF
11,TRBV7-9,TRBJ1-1,CASSPGQEAFF
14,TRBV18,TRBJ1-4,CASSRTGPNEKLFF
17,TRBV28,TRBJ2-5,CASTLGREAYLQETQYF
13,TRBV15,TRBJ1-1,CATSGAVNTEAFF
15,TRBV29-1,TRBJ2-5,CSTEGGLAGQETQYF
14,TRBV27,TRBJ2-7,CASSPYRGTYEQYF
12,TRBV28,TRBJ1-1,CASGLPDYEAFF
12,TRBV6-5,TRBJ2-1,CASRSSYNEQFF
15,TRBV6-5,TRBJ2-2,CASSRIRVVTGELFF
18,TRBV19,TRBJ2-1,CASSASLGTSGFMDEQFF
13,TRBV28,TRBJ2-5,CASSLGREETQYF
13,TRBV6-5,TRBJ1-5,CASSRQYNQPQHF
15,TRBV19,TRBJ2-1,CASSTGLANYNEQFF
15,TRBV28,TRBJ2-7,CASRQRAGGAYEQYF
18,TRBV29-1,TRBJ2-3,CSVEGTFDRAPLTDTQYF
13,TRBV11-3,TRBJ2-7,CASSPTATYEQYF
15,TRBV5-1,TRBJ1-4,CASNLAGRGDEKLFF
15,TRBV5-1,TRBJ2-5,CATGTDRGRGETQYF
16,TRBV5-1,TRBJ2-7,CASSLDGTGGMREQYF
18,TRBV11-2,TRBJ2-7,CASSLGDRFTENPSEQYF